Listed here is a single TCR beta chain. Through a sample-barcoded 5' primer and a J-beta primer mix, a second PCR was run for roughly 6 to 11 cycles. A single record per CDR3 protein comes from TCRdb applying MiXCR to the 5' RACE reads. The sample yields about 1 million distinct CDR3 sequences, 35% to 55% seen once. These data belong to a study of blood T cells in healthy people across ages. CDR1 and CDR2 (germline): MGHRA, YSYEKL. The CDR3 covers 18 residues. V lost 3 bases to trimming and J lost 2 bases, with 20 bases between them. Sequencing was done on a sample of blood. This receptor was identified in a woman in her sixties in good health. V gene TRBV4-1 combines with J gene TRBJ2-1, with D tentatively TRBD2 (6 bases). The CDR3 loop is CASSHRAEGPGTYNEQFF. Here the CDR3 DNA reads TGCGCCAGCAGCCATAGGGCGGAGGGCCCAGGGACCTACAATGAGCAGTTCTTC.